The 8 T cell receptor beta chains reported below all come from one sample, sequenced in a study of control samples from healthy donors and cancer patients. Some clones are missing from TCRdb's copy, which holds only in-frame ones; the method was immunoSEQ multiplex PCR. The table has 160,000 or so clones, about 95% seen once. The sequencing sample was made of PBMCs. These TCRs come from a man aged 60-69 years with colorectal cancer.

This clone is a singleton in its sample. J is TRBJ1-3 and V is TRBV25-1; D possibly corresponds to TRBD1 (5 bases). CDR1 and CDR2 from the germline V gene are MGHDK and SYGVNS. The CDR3 has 12 residues. V gave up 5 bases and J gave up 8 bases, with 10 bases separating them. The CDR3 nucleotides are TGTGCCAGCAGTCGGGAGGGACACACCATATATTTT. Translating gives CASSREGHTIYF.

The V gene is TRBV6-6, the J gene TRBJ1-1, with a weak D call TRBD1 (5 bases). The V and J ends lost 7 bases and 6 bases respectively, with 18 bases between them. The CDR3 contains 14 residues. Germline V gene lookup returns CDR1 MNHNY and CDR2 SVGAGI (reference sequence). CDR3 protein: CASTKGGARAEAFF. In DNA, the CDR3 is TGTGCCAGCACCAAGGGAGGGGCCCGGGCTGAAGCTTTCTTT.

This clone was seen more than once but under ten times. The V call is TRBV9, the J call TRBJ1-6; D perhaps matches TRBD1 (5 bases). V lost 2 bases and J 0 bases, leaving 9 bases between the germline ends. CDR3 length: 16 amino acids. Germline lookup yields CDR1 SGDLS and CDR2 YYNGEE. CDR3 DNA sequence: TGTGCCAGCAGCGTGAGAGACAGCTCCTATAATTCACCCCTCCACTTT. Residues: CASSVRDSSYNSPLHF. The whole variable domain, filled in from reference TRBV9 and TRBJ1-6, reads DSGVTQTPKHLITATGQRVTLRCSPRSGDLSVYWYQQSLDQGLQFLIQYYNGEERAKGNILERFSAQQFPDLHSELNLSSLELGDSALYFCASSVRDSSYNSPLHFGNGTRLTVT.

The J gene is TRBJ2-7, the V gene TRBV27; TRBD2 might be the D (6 bases). From germline, CDR1 is MNHEY and CDR2 SMNVEV (reference sequence). The CDR3 has 14 residues. V lost 6 bases and J 6 bases, leaving 18 bases between the germline ends. Here the CDR3 reads CASRLRENSLEQYF. CDR3 DNA sequence: TGTGCCAGCAGACTACGGGAGAATTCCCTCGAGCAGTACTTC.

The chain uses TRBV5-4 and TRBJ1-3, with 8 bases lining up with TRBD1. With V trimmed by 3 bases and J by 3 bases, 5 bases remained unmatched. Germline V lookup: CDR1 SGHNT, CDR2 YYREEE (reference sequence). The CDR3 contains 15 residues. CDR3 nucleotides: TGTGCCAGCAGCTCACAGGGGGATGGTGGAAACACCATATATTTT. Translating it yields CASSSQGDGGNTIYF.

This sequence joins TRBV2 and TRBJ1-1; a possible D gene is TRBD1 (6 bases). The V end lost 1 base, the J end lost 0 bases, and 6 bases lay between the germline ends. The CDR3 has 14 amino acids. The V gene's germline CDR1 is SNHLY and CDR2 FYNNEI. The CDR3 loop is CASSEGGLNTEAFF. CDR3 DNA sequence: TGTGCCAGCAGTGAAGGGGGGCTGAACACTGAAGCTTTCTTT.

V usage is TRBV10-3 and J usage is TRBJ2-1; D is undetermined. Deletions cut 0 bases from V and 7 bases from J, with 4 bases between. Germline CDR1 and CDR2: ENHRY and SYGVKD. This CDR3 is 12 amino acids long. CDR3 amino acids: CAISESGNEQFF. DNA for the CDR3: TGTGCCATCAGTGAGTCCGGGAATGAGCAGTTCTTC.

J is TRBJ1-1 and V is TRBV5-1; a possible D gene is TRBD1 (5 bases). Germline V gives CDR1 SGHRS, CDR2 YFSETQ. The CDR3 is 15 residues long. Trimming left V 4 bases short and J 3 bases short, with 16 bases between. The CDR3 sequence: CASSPPGTAHTEAFF. CDR3 nucleotide sequence: TGCGCCAGCAGCCCCCCGGGGACGGCTCACACTGAAGCTTTCTTT. The variable domain in full, with the rest retrieved from reference TRBV5-1 and TRBJ1-1, is KAGVTQTPRYLIKTRGQQVTLSCSPISGHRSVSWYQQTPGQGLQFLFEYFSETQRNKGNFPGRFSGRQFSNSRSEMNVSTLELGDSALYLCASSPPGTAHTEAFFGQGTRLTVV.